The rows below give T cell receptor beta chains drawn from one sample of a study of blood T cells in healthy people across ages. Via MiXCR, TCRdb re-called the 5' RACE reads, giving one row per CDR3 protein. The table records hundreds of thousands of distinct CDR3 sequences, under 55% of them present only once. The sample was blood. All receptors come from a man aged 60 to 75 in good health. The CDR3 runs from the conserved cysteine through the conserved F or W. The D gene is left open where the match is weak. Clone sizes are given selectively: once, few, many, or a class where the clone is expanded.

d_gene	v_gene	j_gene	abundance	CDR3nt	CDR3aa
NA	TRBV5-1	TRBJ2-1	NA	TGCGCCAGCAGCGTGTGGCAGAGTAATGAGCAGTTCTTC	CASSVWQSNEQFF
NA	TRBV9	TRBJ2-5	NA	TGTGCTAGCAGCGTAGGTGTTGAAGAGACCCAGTACTTC	CASSVGVEETQYF
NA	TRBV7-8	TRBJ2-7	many	TGTGCCAGCAGCCAAGGTCTTACCTACGAGCAGTACTTC	CASSQGLTYEQYF
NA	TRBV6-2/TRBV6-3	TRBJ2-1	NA	TGTGCCAGCAGTCCACACATGCAAAACCAGGTCTACAATGAGCAGTTCTTC	CASSPHMQNQVYNEQFF
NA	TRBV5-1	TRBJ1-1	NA	TGCGCCAGCAGCTCCTCAACAGGGCTTAACACTGAAGCTTTCTTT	CASSSSTGLNTEAFF
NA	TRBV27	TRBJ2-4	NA	TGTGCCAGCAGTTTATCTGCCTTAGCCAAAAACATTCCGTACTTC	CASSLSALAKNIPYF
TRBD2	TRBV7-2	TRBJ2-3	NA	TGTGCCAGCAGCCTGGGGGGACTAGCTAGAGATACGCAGTATTTT	CASSLGGLARDTQYF
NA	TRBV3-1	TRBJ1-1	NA	TGTGCCAGCAGACTTTCGGAGGCAATGAACACTGAAGCTTTCTTT	CASRLSEAMNTEAFF
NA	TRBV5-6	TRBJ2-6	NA	TGTGCCAGCAGCTTTAGTTGTTGCGTCCTGACTTTC	CASSFSCCVLTF
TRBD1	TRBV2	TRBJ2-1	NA	TGTGCCAGCACTTACCTGACAGGGAACAATGAGCAGTTCTTC	CASTYLTGNNEQFF
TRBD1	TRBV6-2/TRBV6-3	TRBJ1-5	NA	TGTGCCAGCAGCGGGACAGGTGGGAATCAGCCCCAGCATTTT	CASSGTGGNQPQHF
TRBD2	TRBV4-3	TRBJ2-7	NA	TGCGCCAGCAGCCAAGATGTGAGACTAGCCTCCGAGCAGTACTTC	CASSQDVRLASEQYF
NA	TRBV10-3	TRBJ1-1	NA	TGTGCCATCACCGATAACTTGGCTGAAGCTTTCTTT	CAITDNLAEAFF
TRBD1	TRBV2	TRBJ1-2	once	TGTGCCAGCAGCCAAGGACAGGGCGAGATGTCCGGCTACACCTTC	CASSQGQGEMSGYTF
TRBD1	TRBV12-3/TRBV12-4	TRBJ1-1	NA	TGTGCCAGCATCCTGACAGGGGTTAGTACTGAAGCTTTCTTT	CASILTGVSTEAFF
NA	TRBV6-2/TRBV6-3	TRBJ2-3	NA	TGTGCCAGCAGGATGACTAGTTCTGGCACAGATACGCAGTATTTT	CASRMTSSGTDTQYF
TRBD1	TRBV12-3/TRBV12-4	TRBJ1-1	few	TGTGCCAGCAGACCCGACAGGGGGAACACTGAAGCTTTCTTT	CASRPDRGNTEAFF
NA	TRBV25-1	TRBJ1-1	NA	TGTGCCAGCAGTGAATCGAAGAGATTGAACACTGAAGCTTTCTTT	CASSESKRLNTEAFF
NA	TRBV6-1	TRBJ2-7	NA	TGTGCCAGCAGTGAATTTCTGGCCGAGCAGTACTTC	CASSEFLAEQYF
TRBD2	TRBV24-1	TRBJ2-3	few	TGTGCCAGTAGCGGGGGGCCGGGAGATACGCAGTATTTT	CASSGGPGDTQYF
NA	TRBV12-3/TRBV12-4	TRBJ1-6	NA	TGTGCCAGCAGGGCACAGAAAAATTCACCCCTCCACTTT	CASRAQKNSPLHF
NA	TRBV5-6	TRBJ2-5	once	TGTGCCAGCAGCTTGGTCACCGGGGCCCAGTACTTC	CASSLVTGAQYF
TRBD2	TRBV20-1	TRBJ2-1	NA	TGCAGTGCTAGGGGACTAGCATCTTACAATGAGCAGTTCTTC	CSARGLASYNEQFF
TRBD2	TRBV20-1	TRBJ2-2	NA	TGCAGTGCTAGTCCCGCGGGGGACCACAGTATCCGGAAAAGCACCGGGGAGCTGTTTTTT	CSASPAGDHSIRKSTGELFF
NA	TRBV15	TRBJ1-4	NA	TGTGCCACCAGATCCTTTGGATCGGGCGAAAAACTGTTTTTT	CATRSFGSGEKLFF
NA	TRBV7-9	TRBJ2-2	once	TGTGCCAGCAGCTTAGCAACTACAGGGATTCACACCGGGGAGCTGTTTTTT	CASSLATTGIHTGELFF
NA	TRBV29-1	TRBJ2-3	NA	TGCAGCGTTGAGGCTAGCTATAGGACAGATACGCAGTATTTT	CSVEASYRTDTQYF
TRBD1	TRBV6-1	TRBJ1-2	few	TGTGCCAGCAGGGAAACGGGGACAGGGAGGAACTATGGCTACACCTTC	CASRETGTGRNYGYTF
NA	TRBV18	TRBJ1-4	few	TGTGCCAGCTCCCAGGTCCCGGTACCTAATGAAAAACTGTTTTTT	CASSQVPVPNEKLFF
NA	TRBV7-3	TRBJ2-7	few	TGTGCCAGCAGCAAAACAGGGGGGGGAGCCTACGAGCAGTACTTC	CASSKTGGGAYEQYF